The TCR beta chain under discussion was sequenced for a study of beta chain features in type 1 diabetes. Study context: The study examined roughly 110,000,000 sorted cells across all samples. Points from the study as a whole: In all four CD4+ subsets, TCRB CDR3 length was significantly, moderately reduced in type 1 diabetes. Sequencing used cDNA, and cells with high TCR expression could therefore be over-represented.

This clone has a handful of counts. What it recognizes is unknown. V gave up 3 bases and J gave up 3 bases, with 9 bases separating them. Germline assignment: CDR1 ENHRY and CDR2 SYGVKD. The CDR3 has 14 residues. Sorting based on CD45RO/CCR7/CD25/CD127/CD95/CD27 separated CD4+ naive, central memory, regulatory and stem cell-like memory cells. As every portion of the isolated RNA was reverse transcribed, the sequencing read expressed TCRB transcripts. Assay used: immunoSEQ multiplex PCR; TCRdb lists only in-frame clones, some missing. This table holds roughly 730,000 clones, around an eighth found once.

Specimen: naive CD4+ T cells from blood. This clonotype originated in a man in his late teens or twenties with type 1 diabetes. This chain links TRBV10-3 with TRBJ1-5; no reliable D call. The CDR3 loop is CAISEDDFNQPQHF. The CDR3 nucleotides are TGTGCCATCAGTGAAGACGACTTCAATCAGCCCCAGCATTTT.